The source of this TCR beta chain is a study of beta chain features in type 1 diabetes listed by TCRdb under 2018. Some background on the complete study: Mean age, gender distribution, total cell number and subset yield were not different between patients and healthy donors. A total of around 110,000,000 sorted cells were examined across all samples, and a strong correlation was observed between cell number per subset and RNA yield. The study compared the TCRB repertoires of sorted circulating CD4+ T cell subsets in recently diagnosed type 1 diabetes patients with those in matched healthy donors. Regulatory and stem cell-like memory subsets were obtained from only 8 patients and about eight healthy donors, while naive and central memory subsets were obtained from all 30 or so donors. Study-level results and caveats: Shorter templates might have been favored by PCR, but patient and control samples were amplified and corrected together, so both groups would have been affected equally by any skew. Type 1 diabetes patients showed a moderate but significant shortening of TCRB CDR3 length in all four CD4+ subsets. The naive, central memory and regulatory TCRB repertoires appeared to resemble one another more closely among patients than among healthy donors. Because the HLA sub-analyses included only small numbers of individuals, any influence of HLA type on TCRB rearrangement was left unresolved. Because cDNA rather than genomic DNA was sequenced, highly expressing activated cells could have been over-represented, although no difference in activation and CD3 levels was found between groups. At VDJ recombination sites, patients with type 1 diabetes made fewer insertions and deleted more nucleotides, a pattern implying thymic rearrangement abnormalities.

As to this clone: This receptor's antigen is unknown. Base qualities are not at hand, and no much larger clone is one base apart.

The entire isolated RNA was reverse transcribed using the High Capacity cDNA Reverse Transcription Kit, and thus expressed TCRB transcripts were sequenced. Deep immunoSEQ sequencing was performed on naive, central memory and regulatory T cell samples, with an average of about 4 million total reads per sample. After sorted cells were lysed in RLT buffer, RNA was extracted with DNase-treated RNeasy Micro or Mini kits, with the choice depending on cell number. Each cell subset was processed on its own to prevent cross-contamination, while patient and healthy donor samples were processed together. The immunoSEQ multiplex PCR was used to amplify TCRB sequences from cDNA, generating 87-bp fragments that spanned the CDR3 region. The amplicons were sequenced using the Illumina HiSeq platform. In the paper's pipeline: Synthetic template baselines were used to correct PCR bias computationally, reads within Hamming distance 2 were collapsed together, and singletons that could not be merged were discarded. Reads were aligned against IMGT so that V, D and J genes, CDR3 length and insertions or deletions at six rearrangement sites could be assigned. Within each subset, clonotype counts were normalized to sorted cell number, and only after that were true diversity and Gini coefficients computed with the tcR R package. The overlap coefficient, calculated on TCRB nucleotide sequences, was used to measure repertoire sharing. Out-of-frame TCRB sequences from naive cells were analyzed as a proxy for the pre-selection repertoire. The source is immuneACCESS, and TCRdb retained only in-frame sequences with V and J called. Part of the clones is not carried over; for the studies checked, unresolved V genes explain less than half of this, and the remainder is unexplained. The DNA gave D and trimming, while V, J and clone size come from that table. This sample holds 550,000 to 850,000 clones; 10% to 15% were observed only once. Clones ranked in the top ten supply 0.02% to 0.025% of the sample.

From each donor, a single peripheral blood sample of 90 to 150 mL on average was drawn into heparinised tubes. A BD FACSAria II and a panel including CD45RO, CCR7, CD25, CD127, CD95 and CD27 were used to sort naive, central memory, regulatory and stem cell-like memory CD4+ T cells. Every sorted population had a purity above 95%. PBMCs were isolated immediately by Lymphoprep density gradient centrifugation and stained directly without culture. So that batch effects would be minimized, each experiment stained and sorted samples in pairs, pairing one healthy donor with one patient. The germline V gene (reference sequence) supplies CDR1 LNHDA and CDR2 SQIVND. Including cysteine and phenylalanine, the CDR3 has 14 amino acids. CDR3 DNA only is kept here, 42 bases in frame from base 1. The junction shows trimming of 7 bases on V and 3 bases on J, plus 15 bases between the germline ends.

This sequence originates from a man aged 18-30 years with type 1 diabetes. The sample was naive CD4+ T cells from blood. Reading the label with the study, this specimen's cell subset or site is: true naive CD4+ T cells. Recombination linked TRBV19 to TRBJ1-1, and possibly TRBD1, on 6 matching bases. DNA sequence: TGTGCCAGTATGATGGGACACCACCACACTGAAGCTTTCTTT. Its translation is CASMMGHHHTEAFF.